This TCR beta chain was documented in a study of T cell changes during pregnancy in multiple sclerosis. The CDR3 contains 15 residues. V was clipped by 5 bases and J by 4 bases, with 16 bases between them. CDR1 MNHEY and CDR2 SVGAGI come from the germline V gene. TCRdb's copy holds only in-frame clones and misses some; the assay was immunoSEQ multiplex PCR. The table records about 75,000 clones, around 92% of them present only once. This sample comprised peripheral blood, obtained in the first trimester of pregnancy. This receptor was identified in a female donor in good health, enrolled as a control in a pregnancy study. This sequence joins TRBV6-5 and TRBJ2-3; possible D gene TRBD1, 5 bases. This CDR3 reads CASSPQGLGSDTQYF. CDR3 nucleotides: TGTGCCAGCAGTCCCCAGGGTCTTGGGTCAGATACGCAGTATTTT.